This entry is about one T cell receptor beta chain. Antigen specificity is unknown. This record belongs to a study of CD8 T cells in ankylosing spondylitis. CDR1 is SEHNR and CDR2 is FQNEAQ in the germline V gene (reference sequence). The V end lost 7 bases, the J end lost 4 bases, and 14 bases lay between the germline ends. The CDR3 spans 14 residues. Study-wide points: There was reportedly significant enrichment of clones that were disease-linked in matched ankylosing spondylitis synovial fluid. Disease-associated clones were CD8+ and fairly uncommon in peripheral blood. Within ankylosing spondylitis blood, a TCR beta motif made up of several highly homologous variants appeared to be characteristic. Earlier literature documents some of the motif variants in reactive arthritis synovial fluid and blood.

Preparation of TCR beta libraries was done by quantitative 5'-RACE with molecular barcodes. One entry per CDR3 protein, called by TCRdb with MiXCR from the 5' RACE reads. The repertoire holds around 540,000 distinct CDR3 sequences, over 9.5% seen once, with about 6.5% in the top ten. The rearrangement uses TRBV7-9 and TRBJ1-5, with D perhaps TRBD1 (6 bases). The clonotype comes from a male donor with ankylosing spondylitis. Specimen: blood, either unsorted or a sorted T cell fraction (not recorded which). The CDR3 sequence: CASTSGASNQPQHF. Written as DNA, the CDR3 is TGTGCCAGCACCTCAGGGGCATCGAATCAGCCCCAGCATTTT.